The entry below gives a single T cell receptor (beta chain) sequence along with its context. Its specificity is not known. CDR1 and CDR2 from the germline V gene are SGHTA and FQGNSA. The CDR3 is 12 amino acids. Trimming took off 4 bases at V and 6 bases at J, with 7 bases between the two ends. Unique molecular identifiers were used in preparing the TCRbeta library. MiXCR, applied by TCRdb to the PCR reads, yields one record per CDR3 protein. The repertoire includes some 840,000 distinct CDR3 sequences, under 20% of them detected once, and around 5% sits in the top ten. This record belongs to a study of T-cell reconstitution after alpha-beta-depleted transplantation in children. Study-wide findings and caveats: Newly produced T cells mostly provided counts and TCRbeta diversity after one year, as hyperexpanded clones declined. About two months after transplant, alpha-beta T cells reportedly came from several hundred expanded graft clones. TCRbeta diversity was high at day 60 in some patients (a result of surviving recipient T cells and thymic progenitors).

V and J are TRBV7-2 and TRBJ2-1, with unresolved D. Sequenced material: PBMCs, mostly from graft donor cells, taken 360 days after TCRalphabeta/CD19-depleted stem cell transplant. The sequence was obtained from a male patient between 5 and 17 years old who had a stem cell transplant for acute lymphoblastic leukemia, so the T cells may come from the graft donor. The CDR3: CASSYLRNEQFF. DNA of the CDR3: TGTGCCAGCAGCTACCTGCGCAATGAGCAGTTCTTC.